This T cell receptor (beta chain) appears in the sequencing data of a study of cytomegalovirus exposure and HLA in healthy donors. About the research overall: Prior work identified around 110 million unique TCR beta sequences in roughly 180 million T cells. Study conclusions and caveats: The authors later found HLA-associated TCR beta chains more clonally expanded than equally common others.

For the donor in question, CMV serostatus went unrecorded. Primers for the PCR totalled 60 Vbeta and 13 Jbeta. The repertoire was sequenced with immunoSEQ multiplex PCR; TCRdb's copy has only in-frame clones and lacks some. Of fewer than 25,000 clones listed, less than 85% are singletons. This CDR3 is built from 16 residues. CDR1 is KGHSH and CDR2 is LQKENI in the germline V gene. With 4 bases clipped from V and 0 bases from J, the junction kept 5 bases outside the gene matches. For this clone: Antigen: not known.

The chain joins TRBV18 to TRBJ2-2; 7 bases match TRBD1. This receptor was taken from a human donor in good health. Material: PBMCs. CDR3 DNA sequence: TGTGCCAGCTCACGGACAGGCGCAGCGAACACCGGGGAGCTGTTTTTT. Translating gives CASSRTGAANTGELFF.